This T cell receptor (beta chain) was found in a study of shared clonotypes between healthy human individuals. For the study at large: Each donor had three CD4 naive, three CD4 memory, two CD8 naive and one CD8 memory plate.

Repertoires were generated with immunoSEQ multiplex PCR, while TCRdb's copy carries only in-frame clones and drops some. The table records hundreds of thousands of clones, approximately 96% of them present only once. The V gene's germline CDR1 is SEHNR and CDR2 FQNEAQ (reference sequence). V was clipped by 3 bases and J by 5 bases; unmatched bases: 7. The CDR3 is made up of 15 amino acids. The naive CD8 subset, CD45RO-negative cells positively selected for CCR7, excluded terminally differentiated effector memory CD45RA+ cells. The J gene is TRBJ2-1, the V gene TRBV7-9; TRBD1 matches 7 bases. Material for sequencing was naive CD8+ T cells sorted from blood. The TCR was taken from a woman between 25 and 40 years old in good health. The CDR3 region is CASSFSSGTDNEQFF. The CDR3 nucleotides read TGTGCCAGCAGCTTTTCTTCCGGGACAGACAATGAGCAGTTCTTC.